The 5 T cell receptor beta chains reported below all come from one sample, sequenced in a study of radiation and T cells in renal cell carcinoma. Measured with immunoSEQ multiplex PCR; TCRdb has only the in-frame clones, and not every one. Of 100,000 to 150,000 clones in the sample, roughly four fifths were seen once. The time point was: blood 2 weeks post-SBRT. The treatment denotes: 15 Gy SBRT to primary tumor, nephrectomy 4 weeks later. Sample: blood, taken from a patient whose treatment included radiotherapy and nephrectomy. These TCRs come from a man aged 50 or older with renal cell carcinoma.

The V and J genes are TRBV5-4 and TRBJ2-3; D remains ambiguous. Trimming left V 5 bases short and J 0 bases short, with 1 base between. This CDR3 has 11 amino acids. Germline V gene data show CDR1 as SGHNT and CDR2 as YYREEE (reference sequence). The CDR3 sequence: CASRSTDTQYF. As DNA, the CDR3 is TGTGCCAGCAGGAGCACAGATACGCAGTATTTT.

Regarding this clone: The CDR3 ends on some other residue instead of the conserved phenylalanine or tryptophan, so this is likely a read error. It is unclear where the CDR3 begins or ends on the DNA, so no DNA is shown, and the CDR3 is as TCRdb lists it. J is TRBJ2-7 and V is TRBV27. Per the germline V gene, CDR1 is MNHEY and CDR2 is SMNVEV (reference sequence). The CDR3 is 12 residues long, ends included. CDR3 residues: CASSLRQVLPWT.

This chain uses TRBV2 with TRBJ2-5, with TRBD2 matching 8 bases. V was pared by 6 bases and J by 0 bases, with 12 bases of the junction left unmatched. CDR1 and CDR2 (germline): SNHLY, FYNNEI. This CDR3 comprises 17 residues. This CDR3 is CASSETLLAEYQETQYF. The DNA for the CDR3 is TGTGCCAGCAGCGAAACCTTACTAGCGGAGTACCAAGAGACCCAGTACTTC.

The chain has TRBV7-3 and TRBJ2-2, with a possible D match to TRBD1 (7 bases). The CDR3 spans 17 residues. Germline V gene sequence: CDR1 SGHTA, CDR2 FQGTGA. V was pared by 2 bases and J by 0 bases, with 13 bases between. This CDR3 reads CASSLSGGSTNTGELFF. The CDR3 DNA reads TGTGCCAGCAGCTTATCAGGGGGGTCGACGAACACCGGGGAGCTGTTTTTT.

The genes are TRBV7-2 and TRBJ2-5; 8 bases are shared with TRBD2. CDR1 SGHTA and CDR2 FQGNSA come from the germline V gene. Trimming cost V 1 base and J 1 base; bases outside gene matches: 5. The CDR3 extends over 16 amino acids. CDR3 amino acids: CASSLVGGGTQETQYF. CDR3 sequence (DNA): TGTGCCAGCAGCTTAGTCGGCGGGGGGACCCAAGAGACCCAGTACTTC. The variable domain in full, with the rest retrieved from reference TRBV7-2 and TRBJ2-5, is GAGVSQSPSNKVTEKGKDVELRCDPISGHTALYWYRQSLGQGLEFLIYFQGNSAPDKSGLPSDRFSAERTGGSVSTLTIQRTQQEDSAVYLCASSLVGGGTQETQYFGPGTRLLVL.